This T cell receptor (beta chain) was identified during a study of T-cell memory formation after mild COVID-19. Background on the study: Most TCR clusters belonged to a single donor. Whole-study results and caveats: Several responding clones turned up in pre-infection memory, indicating that cross-reactive memory may have taken part. Still unconfirmed is whether the second-wave clones peaking on day 37 recognized SARS-CoV-2.

TCRdb used MiXCR to reprocess the 5' RACE reads, holding one entry per CDR3 protein. This table has 280,000 or so distinct CDR3 sequences, approximately 7.6% appearing once. This clonotype was counted a few times. The antigen is unknown. Trimming shortened V by 2 bases and J by 4 bases, and 3 bases separated the two germline ends. Germline CDR1 MNHEY, CDR2 SVGEGT. The CDR3 has 12 amino acids. V usage is TRBV6-2 or TRBV6-3 and J usage is TRBJ2-1, with D hard to call. The sequence derives from a man between 18 and 35 years old who had mild COVID-19 (a few samples of this study predate the infection). Cell type and time point are not known. Source material: PBMCs or a T cell subset sorted from them (not recorded which). The CDR3 spells CASSYEYNEQFF. CDR3 DNA sequence: TGTGCCAGCAGTTACGAGTACAATGAGCAGTTCTTC.